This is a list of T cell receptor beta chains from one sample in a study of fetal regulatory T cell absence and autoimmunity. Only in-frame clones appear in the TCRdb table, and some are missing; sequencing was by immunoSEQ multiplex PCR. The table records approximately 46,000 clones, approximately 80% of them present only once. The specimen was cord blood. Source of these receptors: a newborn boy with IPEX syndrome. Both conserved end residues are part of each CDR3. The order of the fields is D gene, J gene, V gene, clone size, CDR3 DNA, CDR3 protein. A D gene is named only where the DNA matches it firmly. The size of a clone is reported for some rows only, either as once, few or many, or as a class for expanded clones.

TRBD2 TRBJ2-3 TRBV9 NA TGTGCCAGCAGCGTAGGCGGGGGGGCAGATACGCAGTATTTT CASSVGGGADTQYF
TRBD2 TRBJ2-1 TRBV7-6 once TGTGCCAGCAGCTTGGGCTTAGCGGGAGAACCCTCCTACAATGAGCAGTTCTTC CASSLGLAGEPSYNEQFF
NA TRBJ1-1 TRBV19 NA TGTGCCAGTCGCTGGAATTCGGAGAACACTGAAGCTTTCTTT CASRWNSENTEAFF
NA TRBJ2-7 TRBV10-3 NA TGTGCCATCAGTGAGTCGGAGGGACACTCCTACGAGCAGTACTTC CAISESEGHSYEQYF
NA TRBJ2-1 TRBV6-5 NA TGTGCCGGCAGTTACGGGACTGGATTCTACAATGAGCAGTTCTTC CAGSYGTGFYNEQFF
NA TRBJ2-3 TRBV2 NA TGTGCCAGCAGTCTGCTCCGGGACACAGATACGCAGTATTTT CASSLLRDTDTQYF
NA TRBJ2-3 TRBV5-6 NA TGTGCCAGCAGTTCTGTTCTAGACCGGGAAGGGGATACGCAGTATTTT CASSSVLDREGDTQYF
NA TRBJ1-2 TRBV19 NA TGTGCCAGTAGTATGGCAGGGAGGGAGTACACCTTC CASSMAGREYTF
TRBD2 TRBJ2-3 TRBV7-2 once TGTGCCAGCAGCTTAGCGGGGGGGGACACAGATACGCAGTATTTT CASSLAGGDTDTQYF
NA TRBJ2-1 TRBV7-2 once TGTGCCAGCAGCTTAGGGACAAACAATGAGCAGTTCTTC CASSLGTNNEQFF
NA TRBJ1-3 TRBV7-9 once TGTGCCAGCAGCATCACACTTTCAGGGATTGGAAACACCATATATTTT CASSITLSGIGNTIYF
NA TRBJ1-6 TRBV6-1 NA TGTGCCAGCAGTGAAGCCATGGGGGTGGATAATTCACCCCTCCACTTT CASSEAMGVDNSPLHF
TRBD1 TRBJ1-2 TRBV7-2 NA TGTGCCAGCAGCTTAGAACCCTGGGACAGGAGGGGAAACTATGGCTACACCTTC CASSLEPWDRRGNYGYTF
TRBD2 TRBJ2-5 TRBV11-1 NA TGTGCCAGCAGCTTAGGCGGGAGGGCCTTTGAGACCCAGTACTTC CASSLGGRAFETQYF
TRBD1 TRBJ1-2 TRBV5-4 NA TGTGCCAGCAGCTCCTCTCCGACAGGGCCATATGGCTACACCTTC CASSSSPTGPYGYTF
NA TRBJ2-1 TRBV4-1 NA TGCGCCAGCAGCCTTCTTTCCCTCTCCTACAATGAGCAGTTCTTC CASSLLSLSYNEQFF
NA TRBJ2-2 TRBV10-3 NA TGTGCCATCAGTGCCAGCGGACACACCGGGGAGCTGTTTTTT CAISASGHTGELFF
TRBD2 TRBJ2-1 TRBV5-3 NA TGTGCCAGAAGCTCTCAAGGAGCTAGCGGGCCCTCCTACAATGAGCAGTTCTTC CARSSQGASGPSYNEQFF
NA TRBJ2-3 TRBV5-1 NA TGCGCCAGCAGCTTGAGTACAGATACGCAGTATTTT CASSLSTDTQYF
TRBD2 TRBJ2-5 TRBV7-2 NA TGTGCCAGCAGCTGCGGGGGGGGCCAAGAGACCCAGTACTTC CASSCGGGQETQYF
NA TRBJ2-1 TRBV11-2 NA TGTGCCAGCAGCTTAGTCCCCTGGCGCACAGGGAGCTCCTACAATGAGCAGTTCTTC CASSLVPWRTGSSYNEQFF
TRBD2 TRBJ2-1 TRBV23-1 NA TGCGCCAGCAGTCAATCCCCCCTGGGGGTAGCGGGTATCGGGGATGAGCAGTTCTTC CASSQSPLGVAGIGDEQFF
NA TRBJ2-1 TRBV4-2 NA TGTGCCAGCAGCCAAGAGATAGTAGATGAGCAGTTCTTC CASSQEIVDEQFF
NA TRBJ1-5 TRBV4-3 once TGCGCCAGCAGCCAAGGCAGGTGGAGCAATCAGCCCCAGCATTTT CASSQGRWSNQPQHF
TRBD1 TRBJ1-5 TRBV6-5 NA TGTGCCAGCAGTTACTCCGACAGGGGCGATCAGCCCCAGCATTTT CASSYSDRGDQPQHF
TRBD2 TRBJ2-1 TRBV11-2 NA TGTGCCAGCAGCTTAGGGACTAGCGGGGGGAATGAGCAGTTCTTC CASSLGTSGGNEQFF
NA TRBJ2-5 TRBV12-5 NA TGTGCTAGTGGTTTGTCCCCGGGGCCACAAGAGACCCAGTACTTC CASGLSPGPQETQYF
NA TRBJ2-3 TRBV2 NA TGTGCCAGCAGGACGGGACTGAGCACAGATACGCAGTATTTT CASRTGLSTDTQYF
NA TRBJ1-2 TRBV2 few TGTGCCAGCAGTTTACAAAAGACCTATGGCTACACCTTC CASSLQKTYGYTF
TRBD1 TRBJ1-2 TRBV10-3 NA TGTGCCATCAGCTGGGACAGGGAGGGCTACACCTTC CAISWDREGYTF
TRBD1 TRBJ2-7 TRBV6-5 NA TGTGCCAGCAGTTACTGGGCAGGGGGCTACGAGCAGTACTTC CASSYWAGGYEQYF
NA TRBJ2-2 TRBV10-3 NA TGTGCCATCAGTGACCCCAGGCTCACCGGGGAGCTGTTTTTT CAISDPRLTGELFF
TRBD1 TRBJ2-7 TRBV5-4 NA TGTGCCAGCAGCTTTGCAGGGGGCACCTACGAGCAGTACTTC CASSFAGGTYEQYF
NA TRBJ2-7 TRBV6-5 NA TGTGCCAGCAGTTATTGGTCCAGATCCTACGAGCAGTACTTC CASSYWSRSYEQYF
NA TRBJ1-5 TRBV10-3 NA TGTGCCATCAGTGAGGGCCGGGCTACCAATCAGCCCCAGCATTTT CAISEGRATNQPQHF
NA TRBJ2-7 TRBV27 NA TGTGCCAGCAGTTTAGCAGGGACCCTTTCCTACGAGCAGTACTTC CASSLAGTLSYEQYF
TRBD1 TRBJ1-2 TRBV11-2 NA TGTGCCAGCAGCCCCTGGGACAGGGAAGGCTACACCTTC CASSPWDREGYTF
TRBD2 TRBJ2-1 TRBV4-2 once TGTGCCAGCAGCCAGACCGGGACTAGCGAGATAAATGAGCAGTTCTTC CASSQTGTSEINEQFF
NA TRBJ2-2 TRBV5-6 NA TGTGCCAGCAGCTTGCTTATCCGGCGTAAAAACACCGGGGAGCTGTTTTTT CASSLLIRRKNTGELFF
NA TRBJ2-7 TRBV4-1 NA TGCGCCAGCAGCCAAGATCCCCCACCCTACGAGCAGTACTTC CASSQDPPPYEQYF
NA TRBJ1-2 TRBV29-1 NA TGCAGCGTTGAAGAGGGGTATGGCTACACCTTC CSVEEGYGYTF
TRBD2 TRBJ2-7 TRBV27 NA TGTGCCAGCGGTGTAGCGGGAGGAGTGGGGGAGCAGTACTTC CASGVAGGVGEQYF